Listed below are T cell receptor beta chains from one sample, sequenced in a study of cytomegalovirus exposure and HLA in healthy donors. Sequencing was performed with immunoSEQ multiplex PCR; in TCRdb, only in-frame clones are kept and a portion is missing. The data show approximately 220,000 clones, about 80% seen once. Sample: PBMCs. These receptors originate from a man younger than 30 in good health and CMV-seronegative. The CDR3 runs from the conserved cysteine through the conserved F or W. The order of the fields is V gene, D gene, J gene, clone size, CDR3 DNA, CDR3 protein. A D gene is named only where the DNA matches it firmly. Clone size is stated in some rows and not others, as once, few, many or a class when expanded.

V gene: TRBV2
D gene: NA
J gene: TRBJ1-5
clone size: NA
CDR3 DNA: TGTGCCAGCAGTGAATTGTCAACAAATCAGCCCCAGCATTTT
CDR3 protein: CASSELSTNQPQHF

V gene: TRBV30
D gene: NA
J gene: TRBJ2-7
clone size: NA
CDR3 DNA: TGTGCCTGGGGGCCCGATACCTACGAGCAGTACTTC
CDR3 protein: CAWGPDTYEQYF

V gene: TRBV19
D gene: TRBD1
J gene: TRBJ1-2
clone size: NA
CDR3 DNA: TGTGCCAGTAGCTCCAGGGGGCTTTCTTTGTCGCGTGGCTACACCTTC
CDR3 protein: CASSSRGLSLSRGYTF

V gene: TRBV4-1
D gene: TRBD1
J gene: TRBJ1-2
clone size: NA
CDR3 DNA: TGCGCCAGCAGCCAAGTCCGGGACAGGGGTTCCCCAGCAGCAGGCTACACCTTC
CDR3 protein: CASSQVRDRGSPAAGYTF

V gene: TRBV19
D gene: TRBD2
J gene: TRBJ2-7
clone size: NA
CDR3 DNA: TGTGCCAGTAGTATGCGGGGGGGAGGGTACGAGCAGTACTTC
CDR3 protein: CASSMRGGGYEQYF

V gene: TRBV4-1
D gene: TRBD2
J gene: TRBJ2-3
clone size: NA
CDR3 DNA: TGCGCCAGCAGCCAAGATTTTTCGCTAGCGGGGAAGGATACGCAGTATTTT
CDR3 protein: CASSQDFSLAGKDTQYF

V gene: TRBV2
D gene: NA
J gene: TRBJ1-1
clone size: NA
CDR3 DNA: TGTGCCAGCAGTGTCCCTCCCCGGGGCACTGAAGCTTTCTTT
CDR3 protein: CASSVPPRGTEAFF

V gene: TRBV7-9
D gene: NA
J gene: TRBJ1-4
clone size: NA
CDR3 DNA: TGTGCCAGCAGCCGAGGGTCTGGAGAAAAACTGTTTTTT
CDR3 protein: CASSRGSGEKLFF

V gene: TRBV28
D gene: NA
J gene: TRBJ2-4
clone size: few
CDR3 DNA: TGTGCCAGCAGTTTTCCGGGGGAGGTTGCCAAAAACATTCAGTACTTC
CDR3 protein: CASSFPGEVAKNIQYF

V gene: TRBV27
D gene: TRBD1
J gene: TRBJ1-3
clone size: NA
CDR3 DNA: TGTGCCAGCAGCACGGGGACAGGGGGCGCGGGAAACACCATATATTTT
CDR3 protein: CASSTGTGGAGNTIYF

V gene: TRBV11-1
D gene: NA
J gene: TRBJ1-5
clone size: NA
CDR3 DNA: TGTGCCAGCAGCCCCGTACGAGAGGAGATCTGCAATCAGCCCCAGCATTTT
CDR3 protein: CASSPVREEICNQPQHF

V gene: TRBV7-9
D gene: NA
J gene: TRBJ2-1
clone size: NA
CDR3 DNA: TGTGCCAGCAGCTTGAGGACACCCGAGCAGCAGTTCTTC
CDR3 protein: CASSLRTPEQQFF

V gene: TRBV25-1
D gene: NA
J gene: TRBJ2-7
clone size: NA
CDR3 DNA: TGTGCCAGCAGGCTATCGGGGAGCTCCTACGAGCAGTACTTC
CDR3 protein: CASRLSGSSYEQYF

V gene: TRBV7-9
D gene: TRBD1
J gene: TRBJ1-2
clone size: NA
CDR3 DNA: TGTGCCAGCAGCTTCCCGGACAGGGGGCGCGGCTACACCTTC
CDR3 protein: CASSFPDRGRGYTF

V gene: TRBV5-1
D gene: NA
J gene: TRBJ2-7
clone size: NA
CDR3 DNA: TGCGCCAGCAGCCCCCCAACTGGTAGCACTAACGAGCAGTACTTC
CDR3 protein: CASSPPTGSTNEQYF

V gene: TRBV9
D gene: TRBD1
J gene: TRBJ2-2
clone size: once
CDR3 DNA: TGTGCCAGCAGCGGGGGGGACAGGGGCAACGGGGAGCTGTTTTTT
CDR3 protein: CASSGGDRGNGELFF

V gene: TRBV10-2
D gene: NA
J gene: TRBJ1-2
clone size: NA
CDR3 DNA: TGCGCCAGCAGGGGGCGCGACTATGGCTACACCTTC
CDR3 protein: CASRGRDYGYTF

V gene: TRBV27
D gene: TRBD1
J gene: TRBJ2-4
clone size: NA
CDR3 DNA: TGTGCCAGCAGAAATCCGGGACAGGGCAAAAACATTCAGTACTTC
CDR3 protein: CASRNPGQGKNIQYF

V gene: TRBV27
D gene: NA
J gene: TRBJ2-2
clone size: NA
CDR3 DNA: TGTGCCAGCAGCCGCCCGGCGGTCACCGGGGAGCTGTTTTTT
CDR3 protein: CASSRPAVTGELFF

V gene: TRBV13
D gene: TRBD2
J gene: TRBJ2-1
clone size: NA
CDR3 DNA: TGTGCCAGCAGCTCCAGTCTAGCGGGCTTCTACAATGAGCAGTTCTTC
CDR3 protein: CASSSSLAGFYNEQFF

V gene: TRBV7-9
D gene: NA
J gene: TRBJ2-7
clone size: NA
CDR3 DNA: TGTGCCAGCAGCTTATCCGGGGCGGGACCCCAATACGAGCAGTACTTC
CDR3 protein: CASSLSGAGPQYEQYF

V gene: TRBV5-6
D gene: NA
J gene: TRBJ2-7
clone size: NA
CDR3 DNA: TGTGCCAGCAGGGATCAAGCGGAAGCCTACGAGCAGTACTTC
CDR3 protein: CASRDQAEAYEQYF

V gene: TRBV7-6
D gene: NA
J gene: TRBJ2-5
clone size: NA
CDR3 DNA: TGTGCCGGCAGCTGGAGGGCAGAACAAGAGACCCAGTACTTC
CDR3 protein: CAGSWRAEQETQYF

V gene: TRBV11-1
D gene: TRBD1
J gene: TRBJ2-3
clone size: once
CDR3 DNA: TGTGCCAGCAGGGGACAGGGGTCCACAGATACGCAGTATTTT
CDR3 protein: CASRGQGSTDTQYF

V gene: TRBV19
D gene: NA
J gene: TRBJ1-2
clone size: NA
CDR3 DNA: TGTGCCACCTCGACAGCAACAAACTATGGCTACACCTTC
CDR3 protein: CATSTATNYGYTF

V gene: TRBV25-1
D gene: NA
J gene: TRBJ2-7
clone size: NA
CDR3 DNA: TGTGCCAGCAGTGACAGCTACGAGCAGTACTTC
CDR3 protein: CASSDSYEQYF

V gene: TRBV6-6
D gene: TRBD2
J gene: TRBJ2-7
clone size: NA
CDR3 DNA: TGTGCCAGCGCTCCGCAGGCGGGAGGGCCCTACGAGCAGTACTTC
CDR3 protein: CASAPQAGGPYEQYF

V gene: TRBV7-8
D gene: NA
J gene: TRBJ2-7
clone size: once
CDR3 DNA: TGTGCCAGCAGCTACCTTTGGGCCCAATACGAGCAGTACTTC
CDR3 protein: CASSYLWAQYEQYF

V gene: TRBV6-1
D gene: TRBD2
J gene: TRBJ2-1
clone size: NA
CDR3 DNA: TGTGCCAGCAGTAAAGGGGGACTAGCGGGAGGGCCTAGGTACAATGAGCAGTTCTTC
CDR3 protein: CASSKGGLAGGPRYNEQFF

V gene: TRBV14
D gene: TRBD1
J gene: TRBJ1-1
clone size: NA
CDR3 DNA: TGTGCCAGCAGCCAGGGGACAGGATACATGAACACTGAAGCTTTCTTT
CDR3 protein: CASSQGTGYMNTEAFF

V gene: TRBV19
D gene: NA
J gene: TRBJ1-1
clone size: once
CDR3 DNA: TGTGCCAGTAGTATTACCCGCGCTGCTGAAGCTTTCTTT
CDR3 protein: CASSITRAAEAFF

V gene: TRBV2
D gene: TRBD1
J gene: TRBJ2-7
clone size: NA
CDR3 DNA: TGTGCCAGCAGTGAAAGGACAGGGCGCACCTACGAGCAGTACTTC
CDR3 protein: CASSERTGRTYEQYF

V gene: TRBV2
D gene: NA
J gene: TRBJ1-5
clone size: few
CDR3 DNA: TGTGCCAGCAGTGAACCAGGGTATCAGCCCCAGCATTTT
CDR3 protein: CASSEPGYQPQHF

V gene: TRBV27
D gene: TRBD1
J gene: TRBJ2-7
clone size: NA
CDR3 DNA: TGTGCCAGCAGTCCGGGACAGTCTAAGGGGGCAGGGGGCTCCTACGAGCAGTACTTC
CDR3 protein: CASSPGQSKGAGGSYEQYF

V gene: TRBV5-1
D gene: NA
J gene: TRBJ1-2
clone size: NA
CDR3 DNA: TGCGCCAGCAGCCCCTCCGGACAGTATCAAACTGGCTACACCTTC
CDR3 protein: CASSPSGQYQTGYTF

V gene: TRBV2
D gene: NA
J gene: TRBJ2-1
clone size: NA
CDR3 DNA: TGTGCCAGCAGCGCCCTAGGCGATGAGCAGTTCTTC
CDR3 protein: CASSALGDEQFF

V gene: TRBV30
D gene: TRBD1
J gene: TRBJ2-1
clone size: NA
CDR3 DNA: TGTGTCTCGGACAGGTCGGGGTACAATGAGCAGTTCTTC
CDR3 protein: CVSDRSGYNEQFF

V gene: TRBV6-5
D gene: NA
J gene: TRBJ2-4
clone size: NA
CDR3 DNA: TGTGCCAGCAGAATTACCAGGGGTGCCAAAAACATTCAGTACTTC
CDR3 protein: CASRITRGAKNIQYF

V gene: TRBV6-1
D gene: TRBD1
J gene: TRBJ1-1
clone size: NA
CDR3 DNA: TGTGCCAGCAAAAGACAGGGGAGCACTGAAGCTTTCTTT
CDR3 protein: CASKRQGSTEAFF

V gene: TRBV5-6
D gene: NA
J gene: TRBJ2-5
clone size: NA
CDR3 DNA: TGTGCCAGCAGCTTAGGGGGAGTTGAGACCCAGTACTTC
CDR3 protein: CASSLGGVETQYF

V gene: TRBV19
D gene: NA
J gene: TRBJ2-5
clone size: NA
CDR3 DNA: TGTGCCAGTACCCCGCGGCTAGCGTCACTCCCAGAGACCCAGTACTTC
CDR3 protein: CASTPRLASLPETQYF

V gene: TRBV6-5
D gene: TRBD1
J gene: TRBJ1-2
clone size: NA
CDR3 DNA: TGTGCCAGCAGGGGGACAGGAGACTATGGCTACACCTTC
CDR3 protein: CASRGTGDYGYTF

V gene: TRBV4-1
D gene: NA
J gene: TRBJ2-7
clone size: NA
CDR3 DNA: TGCGCCAGCAGCCAAGATTGGGGGGGGGCGGGTTACGGGCAGTACTTC
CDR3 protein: CASSQDWGGAGYGQYF

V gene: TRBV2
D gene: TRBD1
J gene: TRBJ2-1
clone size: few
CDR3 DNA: TGTGCCAGCAGTGTGGACAGGGTGGCCAATGAGCAGTTCTTC
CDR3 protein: CASSVDRVANEQFF

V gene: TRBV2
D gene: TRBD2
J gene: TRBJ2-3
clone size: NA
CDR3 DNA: TGTGCCAGCAGTGAATCTAGCGGGAACCCGGGTACGCAGTATTTT
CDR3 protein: CASSESSGNPGTQYF

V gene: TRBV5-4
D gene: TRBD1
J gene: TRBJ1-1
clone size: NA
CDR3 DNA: TGTGCCAGCAGCCGGCAGGACAGGGACACTGAAGCTTTCTTT
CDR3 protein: CASSRQDRDTEAFF

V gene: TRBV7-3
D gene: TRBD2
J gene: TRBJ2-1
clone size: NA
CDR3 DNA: TGTGCCAGCAGCTCTCGGACTAGCGGGGCTACTCGGCAGTTCTTC
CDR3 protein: CASSSRTSGATRQFF

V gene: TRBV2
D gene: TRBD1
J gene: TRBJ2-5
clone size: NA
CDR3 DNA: TGTGCCAGCAGCTTTCGGGACAGGGGAGAGACCCAGTACTTC
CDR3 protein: CASSFRDRGETQYF

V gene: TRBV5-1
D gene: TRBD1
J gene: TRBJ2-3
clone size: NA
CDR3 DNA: TGCGCCAGCAGCTTGGGGCAGGGGGCAGATACGCAGTATTTT
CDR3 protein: CASSLGQGADTQYF

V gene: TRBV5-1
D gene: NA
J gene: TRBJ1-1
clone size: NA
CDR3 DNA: TGCGCCAGCAGCCTAGGGGAGGGTGGAACTGAAGCTTTCTTT
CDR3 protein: CASSLGEGGTEAFF

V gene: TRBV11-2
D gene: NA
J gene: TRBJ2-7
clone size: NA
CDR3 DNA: TGTGCCAGCAGCTCCGGGACACAGTACGAGCAGTACTTC
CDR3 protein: CASSSGTQYEQYF

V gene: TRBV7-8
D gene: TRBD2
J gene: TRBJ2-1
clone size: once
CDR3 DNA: TGTGCCAGCAGCTTAGTTCTAGCGGGGTACAATGAGCAGTTCTTC
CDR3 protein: CASSLVLAGYNEQFF

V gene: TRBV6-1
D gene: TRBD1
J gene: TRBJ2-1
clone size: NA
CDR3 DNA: TGTGCCAGCAGTGAGGGGGACAGGGGTTACAATGAGCAGTTCTTC
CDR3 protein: CASSEGDRGYNEQFF